The 7 T cell receptor beta chains below all came from one sample that was sequenced in a study of blood T cells in healthy people across ages. Through a sample-barcoded 5' primer and a J-beta primer mix, a second PCR was run for about 6 to 11 cycles. MiXCR was run by TCRdb on the 5' RACE reads, yielding one entry per CDR3 protein. The repertoire holds around 940,000 distinct CDR3 sequences, roughly 50% seen once, with 20% to 25% in the top ten. The material sequenced was blood. Every receptor here comes from a woman aged 55-69 years in good health.

The J gene is TRBJ2-2, the V gene TRBV10-2; 9 positions agree with TRBD2. This CDR3 region has 15 residues. Per germline, CDR1 WSHSY and CDR2 SAAADI. Germline trimming cut 6 bases from V and 4 bases from J; bases unmatched to any gene: 6. Here the CDR3 reads CASRTSGGGTGELFF. The CDR3 region has the DNA TGCGCCAGCAGGACTAGCGGAGGGGGCACCGGGGAGCTGTTTTTT.

The gene calls are TRBV11-2 and TRBJ2-3, with TRBD1 as a possible D gene (5 bases). Germline-derived CDR1 and CDR2 are SGHAT and FQNNGV. The germline V and J ends were trimmed by 9 bases and 2 bases, with 27 bases remaining between them. The CDR3 length is 18 residues. CDR3 DNA: TGTGCCAGTAGCATCCTCCTAGGCCGTGACAGAAACACAGATACGCAGTATTTT. The encoded protein is CASSILLGRDRNTDTQYF.

This clonotype was seen only once. This chain connects TRBV28 to TRBJ2-7; 8 bases are shared with TRBD1. Trimming at V came to 6 bases and at J to 4 bases, leaving 8 bases not matched to a gene. CDR1 and CDR2 (germline): MDHEN, SYDVKM. This CDR3 has 14 amino acids. The CDR3 bases are TGTGCCAGCAGGGGGGCAGGGGGCCTTTACGAGCAGTACTTC. Protein: CASRGAGGLYEQYF.

The chain joins TRBV6-5 to TRBJ2-7; D not certain. Germline V gene data show CDR1 as MNHEY and CDR2 as SVGAGI. V dropped 0 bases and J dropped 2 bases, with 11 bases sitting between them. This CDR3 is built from 15 residues. The CDR3 DNA is TGTGCCAGCAGTTACTCCCTGTTGTCGGCCTACGAGCAGTACTTC. This codes for CASSYSLLSAYEQYF.

The table lists this clonotype with a few counts. This sequence joins TRBV7-9 and TRBJ1-2; TRBD1 aligns across 7 bases. CDR1 and CDR2 (germline): SEHNR, FQNEAQ (reference sequence). V lost 4 bases to trimming and J lost 7 bases; unmatched junction nucleotides: 6. The CDR3 is 13 residues long. This chain's CDR3 is CASSYDRVRGYTF. The CDR3 DNA reads as TGTGCCAGCAGCTACGACAGGGTCCGTGGCTACACCTTC.

The V call is TRBV28, the J call TRBJ2-5; D gene ambiguous. V gave up 2 bases and J gave up 5 bases, with 12 bases separating them. CDR3 size: 14 residues. Germline V gene data show CDR1 as MDHEN and CDR2 as SYDVKM. In DNA, the CDR3 is TGTGCCAGCAGTTTAGTAGGAGCCCGGGAGACCCAGTACTTC. Encoded protein: CASSLVGARETQYF.

J is TRBJ2-1 and V is TRBV4-3; possibly TRBD2 for D (6 bases). Germline V gives CDR1 LGHNA, CDR2 YSLEER. This CDR3 has 16 residues. V dropped 1 base and J dropped 3 bases, with 13 bases sitting between them. The CDR3 region is CASSQAPGGIYNEQFF. The CDR3 bases are TGCGCCAGCAGCCAAGCACCCGGAGGGATCTACAATGAGCAGTTCTTC.